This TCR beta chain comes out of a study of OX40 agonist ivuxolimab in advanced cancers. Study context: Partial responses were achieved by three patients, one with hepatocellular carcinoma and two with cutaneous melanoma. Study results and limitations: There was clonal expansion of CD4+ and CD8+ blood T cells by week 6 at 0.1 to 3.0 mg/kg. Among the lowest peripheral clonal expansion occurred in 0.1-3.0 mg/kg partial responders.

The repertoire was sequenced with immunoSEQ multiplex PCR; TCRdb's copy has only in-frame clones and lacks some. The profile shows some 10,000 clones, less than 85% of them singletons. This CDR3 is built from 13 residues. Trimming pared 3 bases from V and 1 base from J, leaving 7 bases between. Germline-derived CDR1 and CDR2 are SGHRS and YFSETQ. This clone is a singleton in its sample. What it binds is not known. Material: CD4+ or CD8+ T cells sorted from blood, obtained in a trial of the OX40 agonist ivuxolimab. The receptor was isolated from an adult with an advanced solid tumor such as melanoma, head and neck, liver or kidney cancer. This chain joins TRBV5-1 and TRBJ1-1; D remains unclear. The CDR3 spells CASSYTRNTEAFF. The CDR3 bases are TGCGCCAGCAGCTACACAAGGAACACTGAAGCTTTCTTT. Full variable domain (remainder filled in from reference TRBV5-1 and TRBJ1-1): KAGVTQTPRYLIKTRGQQVTLSCSPISGHRSVSWYQQTPGQGLQFLFEYFSETQRNKGNFPGRFSGRQFSNSRSEMNVSTLELGDSALYLCASSYTRNTEAFFGQGTRLTVV.